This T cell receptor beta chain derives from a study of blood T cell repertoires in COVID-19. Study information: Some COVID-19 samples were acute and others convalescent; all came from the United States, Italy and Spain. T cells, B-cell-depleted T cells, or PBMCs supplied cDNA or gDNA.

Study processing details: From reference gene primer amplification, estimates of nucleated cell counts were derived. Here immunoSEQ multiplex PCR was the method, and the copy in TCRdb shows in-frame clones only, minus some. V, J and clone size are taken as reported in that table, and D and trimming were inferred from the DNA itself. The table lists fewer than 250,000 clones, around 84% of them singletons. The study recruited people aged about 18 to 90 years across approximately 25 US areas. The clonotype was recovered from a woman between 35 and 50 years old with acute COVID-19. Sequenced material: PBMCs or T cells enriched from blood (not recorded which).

This CDR3 reads CASSLELVGTGELFF. In nucleotides, the CDR3 is TGTGCCAGCAGCTTGGAACTAGTTGGTACCGGGGAGCTGTTTTTT. The genes are TRBV5-8 and TRBJ2-2, with a possible D match to TRBD2 (5 bases). Trimming removed 0 bases from V and 5 bases from J, with 11 bases in between. CDR1 is SGHTS, CDR2 YDEGEE, per germline. The CDR3 loop spans 15 amino acids.